These 11 T cell receptor beta chains came from one sample sequenced in a study of vaccination effects on CD4 cells after COVID-19. ViraFEST expansion of antigen-specific CD4+ T cells with viral peptide pools preceded sequencing. When less than 12 days of culture had elapsed, CD4+ T cells were isolated. Neither prior SARS-CoV-2 infection nor positive nucleocapsid antibodies were present in the vaccine recipients. No antigen has been identified for these receptors. This table comes from immunoSEQ multiplex PCR, and its TCRdb copy is limited to in-frame clones, with some not included. This table has tens of thousands of clones, approximately 77% appearing once. Sequenced material: CD4+ T cells from PBMCs cultured with HCoV-NL63 spike peptides, taken before COVID-19 vaccination. All receptors come from a human donor who received a COVID-19 vaccine.

The chain recombines TRBV27 with TRBJ2-1; D is unclear. Germline CDR1 is MNHEY and CDR2 is SMNVEV (reference sequence). Trimming removed 5 bases from V and 0 bases from J, with 11 bases in between. There are 15 residues in the CDR3. The CDR3 coding sequence is TGTGCCAGCAGTCGAGGACGGAGCTCCTACAATGAGCAGTTCTTC. This translates into CASSRGRSSYNEQFF.

V is TRBV11-3 and J is TRBJ2-7; the match to TRBD2 covers 10 bases. With V trimmed by 7 bases and J by 3 bases, 9 bases remained unmatched. The V gene's germline CDR1 is SGHNT and CDR2 YENEEA. The CDR3 has 15 residues. CDR3 nucleotide sequence: TGTGCCAGCACCCCCTCTAGCGGGAGTAACTACGAGCAGTACTTC. Translation gives CASTPSSGSNYEQYF.

This chain links TRBV7-3 with TRBJ2-1, with 14 positions matching TRBD2. J was trimmed by 2 bases and V by 5 bases; bases with no gene match: 8. CDR1 and CDR2 (germline): SGHTA, FQGTGA. The CDR3 length is 18 residues. CDR3 DNA: TGTGCCAGCAGCCCAACCGGGACTAGCGGGGGAGCCTACAATGAGCAGTTCTTC. Translating gives CASSPTGTSGGAYNEQFF.

As for this clone: Germline is not matched at one junction end, which may reflect a read error. The chain couples TRBV6-2 or TRBV6-3 to TRBJ2-7; TRBD1 matches 8 bases. The CDR3 length is 15 residues. Germline CDR1 and CDR2: MNHEY and SVGEGT. CDR3 nucleotide sequence: TGTGCCAGCATTTACTGGGACAGGCTCACCTACGAGCAGTACTTC. Protein sequence: CASIYWDRLTYEQYF.

The chain couples TRBV5-1 to TRBJ2-5; D not certain. V was shortened by 5 bases and J by 2 bases, with 4 bases between the two germline ends. The CDR3 has 11 residues. Germline CDR1 reads SGHRS; CDR2 reads YFSETQ. The CDR3 coding sequence is TGCGCCAGCAGATATCAAGAGACCCAGTACTTC. The encoded protein is CASRYQETQYF. Using reference TRBV5-1 and TRBJ2-5 for the parts outside the CDR3, the full variable domain is KAGVTQTPRYLIKTRGQQVTLSCSPISGHRSVSWYQQTPGQGLQFLFEYFSETQRNKGNFPGRFSGRQFSNSRSEMNVSTLELGDSALYLCASRYQETQYFGPGTRLLVL.

V usage is TRBV5-1 and J usage is TRBJ2-5; D perhaps matches TRBD2 (5 bases). Trimming took 1 base from V and 3 from J, leaving 13 bases between them. This CDR3 spans 15 amino acids. Looked up from germline, CDR1 is SGHRS and CDR2 is YFSETQ. The CDR3 region is CASSLSSRAEETQYF. As DNA, the CDR3 is TGCGCCAGCAGCTTGTCTAGCCGAGCCGAAGAGACCCAGTACTTC.

The V call is TRBV28, the J call TRBJ2-6; the D gene is possibly TRBD1 (5 bases). CDR1 is MDHEN and CDR2 is SYDVKM in the germline V gene. The ends were cut back, 3 bases at V and 4 bases at J, with 10 bases in the middle. The CDR3 runs 15 residues. Here the CDR3 reads CASSFGARGANVLTF. The CDR3 bases are TGTGCCAGCAGTTTTGGGGCGCGGGGGGCCAACGTCCTGACTTTC.

This clone turned up a few times. V gene TRBV21-1 combines with J gene TRBJ2-2; the table calls TRBD1, which could not be checked here. TRBV21-1 is assigned pseudogene status. CDR3 size: 17 residues. The DNA for the CDR3 is TGTGCCAGCAGCTTCCGACCTACAGGGTTTCGGGCCGGGGAGCTGTTTTTT. Amino acids: CASSFRPTGFRAGELFF.

The rearrangement joins TRBV19 to TRBJ2-6; D unclear. CDR1 is LNHDA and CDR2 is SQIVND in the germline V gene (reference sequence). V lost 2 bases to trimming and J lost 0 bases, with 11 bases between them. The CDR3 runs 17 residues. CDR3 in DNA: TGTGCCAGTAGTATAACCTGGGTAGCCTCTGGGGCCAACGTCCTGACTTTC. This codes for CASSITWVASGANVLTF.

This clone turned up a few times. The chain recombines TRBV3-1 (or the pseudogene TRBV3-2) with TRBJ1-5, with D uncertain. The V end lost 4 bases, the J end lost 3 bases, and 10 bases lay between the germline ends. Germline CDR1 is LGHDT and CDR2 is YNNKEL (reference sequence). This CDR3 contains 14 residues. CDR3 sequence reads: CASSPTEFNQPQHF. DNA for the CDR3: TGTGCCAGCAGCCCGACGGAATTCAATCAGCCCCAGCATTTT.

There are a few counts of this clone. J is TRBJ2-7 and V is TRBV28, with a tentative D call TRBD2 (5 bases). The CDR3 contains 15 residues. V lost 2 bases to trimming and J lost 2 bases, with 13 bases between them. Germline-derived CDR1 and CDR2 are MDHEN and SYDVKM. The CDR3, as DNA: TGTGCCAGCAGTTTACCCGGGGTCGGTGCCTACGAGCAGTACTTC. Residues: CASSLPGVGAYEQYF. Complete variable domain (other parts from reference TRBV28 and TRBJ2-7): DVKVTQSSRYLVKRTGEKVFLECVQDMDHENMFWYRQDPGLGLRLIYFSYDVKMKEKGDIPEGYSVSREKKERFSLILESASTNQTSMYLCASSLPGVGAYEQYFGPGTRLTVT.